The 13 T cell receptor beta chains in this list originate from one sample, sequenced in a study of glioma-infiltrating T cells after dendritic cell vaccination. Time point of the sample: after dendritic cell vaccination, including at tumor progression/relapse. Assay: immunoSEQ multiplex PCR; the TCRdb copy retains only in-frame clones and omits some. The sample carries 91,000 or so clones, approximately 80% recorded once. The sequenced sample was blood, obtained after dendritic cell vaccination. Every receptor here comes from a human donor with glioblastoma.

The chain employs TRBV9 and TRBJ2-7; D may be TRBD1 (6 bases). With 0 bases removed from V and 4 bases from J, the gap between germline ends came to 14 bases. Looked up from germline, CDR1 is SGDLS and CDR2 is YYNGEE. This CDR3 has 15 residues. The CDR3 sequence: CASSVGGTSLYEQYF. The CDR3 coding sequence is TGTGCCAGCAGCGTAGGTGGGACAAGTCTTTACGAGCAGTACTTC.

V is TRBV7-2 and J is TRBJ1-1; D unclear. V was clipped by 2 bases and J by 3 bases, with 16 bases between them. Germline assignment: CDR1 SGHTA and CDR2 FQGNSA. The CDR3 is 16 amino acids. The CDR3 DNA is TGTGCCAGCAGCTTATCGGGCTGGACTTACGACACTGAAGCTTTCTTT. Residues: CASSLSGWTYDTEAFF.

V is TRBV19 and J is TRBJ1-2; possibly TRBD1 for D (6 bases). Trimming removed 3 bases from V and 5 bases from J, with 25 bases in between. The CDR3 extends over 18 amino acids. Germline CDR1 is LNHDA and CDR2 is SQIVND (reference sequence). CDR3 in DNA: TGTGCCAGTAGTATTATGTACACCTTCGGCAGGGGAACATATGGCTACACCTTC. Amino acids: CASSIMYTFGRGTYGYTF.

This clone was counted a single time. The chain employs TRBV10-2 and TRBJ2-7; D uncertain. The CDR3 is 14 residues long. V was pared by 5 bases and J by 1 base, with 12 bases between. The germline CDR1 and CDR2 sequences are WSHSY and SAAADI. Written as DNA, the CDR3 is TGCGCCAGCAGTTCAAACAGAAGGTCCTACGAGCAGTACTTC. Translated: CASSSNRRSYEQYF.

The chain couples TRBV4-1 to TRBJ2-7; 8 nucleotides line up with TRBD1. This CDR3 comprises 14 residues. Germline CDR1 is MGHRA and CDR2 is YSYEKL. J was trimmed by 6 bases and V by 4 bases; bases with no gene match: 8. The CDR3 spells CASSLTTDRVEQYF. The CDR3 nucleotides read TGCGCCAGCAGCCTAACTACGGACAGGGTCGAGCAGTACTTC.

The rearrangement joins TRBV30 to TRBJ2-3; TRBD1 matches at 7 bases. V lost 1 base, J lost 1 base, and 8 bases stayed unmatched. Germline CDR1 GTSNPN, CDR2 SVGIG (reference sequence). The CDR3 consists of 16 residues. The CDR3 sequence: CAWSDRQGRGTDTQYF. The CDR3 nucleotides read TGTGCCTGGAGTGACCGACAGGGACGCGGCACAGATACGCAGTATTTT.

The rearrangement links TRBV5-5 to TRBJ1-5, with D unresolved. Trimming removed 4 bases from V and 3 bases from J, with 11 bases in between. Germline CDR1 SGHKS, CDR2 YYEKEE (reference sequence). The CDR3 is 14 residues long. CDR3 sequence: CASSVGSVNQPQHF. The DNA for the CDR3 is TGTGCCAGCAGCGTGGGATCAGTCAATCAGCCCCAGCATTTT.

This clone has a single count. The rearrangement links TRBV19 to TRBJ1-4; possible D gene TRBD1, 6 bases. V gave up 9 bases and J gave up 3 bases, with 17 bases separating them. The V gene's germline CDR1 is LNHDA and CDR2 SQIVND (reference sequence). This CDR3 is 15 amino acids long. The CDR3 sequence: CARRRKQGANEKLFF. The CDR3 DNA is TGTGCCAGGAGAAGGAAACAGGGAGCTAATGAAAAACTGTTTTTT.

This chain connects TRBV6-1 to TRBJ1-1, with D uncertain. The V gene lost 4 bases and the J gene lost 4 bases, with 13 bases spanning the gap. In germline, CDR1 is MNHNS, CDR2 SASEGT. CDR3 length: 14 amino acids. The CDR3 region is CASSVTDGSTEAFF. The CDR3 DNA reads TGTGCCAGCAGTGTCACAGACGGTTCCACTGAAGCTTTCTTT.

The chain is built from TRBV18 and TRBJ2-2; a weak D match, TRBD1 (5 bases). CDR1 and CDR2 (germline): KGHSH, LQKENI. V dropped 1 base and J dropped 2 bases, with 14 bases sitting between them. The CDR3 sequence is 17 residues long. The CDR3 DNA follows: TGTGCCAGCTCACCACTTCGGTCAGGGATCAACACCGGGGAGCTGTTTTTT. Translation: CASSPLRSGINTGELFF.

This clone was seen once. This chain links TRBV6-6 with TRBJ2-5; perhaps TRBD1 as D (5 bases). Per the germline V gene, CDR1 is MNHNY and CDR2 is SVGAGI (reference sequence). Trimming removed 4 bases at V and 1 base at J, with 7 bases between. The CDR3 spans 13 residues. The chain's CDR3 is CASSLTAQETQYF. The CDR3 DNA reads TGTGCCAGCAGTTTGACAGCCCAAGAGACCCAGTACTTC.

The V and J genes are TRBV19 and TRBJ2-1; TRBD2 matches 7 bases. Germline CDR1 reads LNHDA; CDR2 reads SQIVND (reference sequence). J gave up 5 bases and V 4 bases, and 5 bases lay outside the gene matches. This CDR3 contains 14 residues. CDR3 loop: CASSRQRGDNEQFF. The CDR3 DNA is TGTGCCAGTAGTAGGCAGCGGGGAGACAATGAGCAGTTCTTC.

There are a few counts of this clone. The chain carries TRBV6-1 and TRBJ1-5; perhaps TRBD1 as D (5 bases). Germline V CDR1 and CDR2: MNHNS, SASEGT. The CDR3 is 13 amino acids. V lost 10 bases, J lost 1 base, and 11 bases lay in between. Here the CDR3 DNA reads TGTGCCATCCAGGGTCAGAGCAATCAGCCCCAGCATTTT. Amino acid sequence: CAIQGQSNQPQHF.